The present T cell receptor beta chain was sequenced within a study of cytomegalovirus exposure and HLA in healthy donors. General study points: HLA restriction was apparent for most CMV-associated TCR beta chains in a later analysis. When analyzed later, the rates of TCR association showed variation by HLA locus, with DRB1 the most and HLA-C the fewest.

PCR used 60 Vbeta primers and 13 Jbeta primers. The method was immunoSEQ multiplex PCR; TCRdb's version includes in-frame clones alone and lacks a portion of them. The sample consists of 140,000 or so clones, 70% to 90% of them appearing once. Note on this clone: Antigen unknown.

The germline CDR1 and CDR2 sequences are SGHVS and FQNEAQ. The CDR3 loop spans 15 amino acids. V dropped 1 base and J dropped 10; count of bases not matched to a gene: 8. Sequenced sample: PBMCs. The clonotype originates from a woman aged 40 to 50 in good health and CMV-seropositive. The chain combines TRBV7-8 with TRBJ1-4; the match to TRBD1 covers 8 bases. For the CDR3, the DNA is TGTGCCAGCAGCTTAGGCGGGACAGGCGAGGGAAAACTGTTTTTT. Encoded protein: CASSLGGTGEGKLFF. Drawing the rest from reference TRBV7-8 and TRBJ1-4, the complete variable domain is GAGVSQSPRYKVAKRGQDVALRCDPISGHVSLFWYQQALGQGPEFLTYFQNEAQLDKSGLPSDRFFAERPEGSVSTLKIQRTQQEDSAVYLCASSLGGTGEGKLFFGSGTQLSVL.